This T cell receptor (beta chain) was obtained from a study of OX40 agonist ivuxolimab in advanced cancers. About this clone itself: Antigen: not known. An end of the junction does not agree with germline; a read error may underlie this. In the same sample, other DNA sequences code for this CDR3.

Some clones are missing from TCRdb's copy, which holds only in-frame ones; the method was immunoSEQ multiplex PCR. The sample records over 55,000 clones, roughly nine tenths being singletons. Whole-study results and caveats: The antigens recognized by the expanded peripheral T cells, that is their antigen specificity, were not determined.

Germline V lookup: CDR1 SGHTS, CDR2 YDEGEE. The CDR3 length is 13 residues. Sequences were derived from CD4+ or CD8+ T cells sorted from blood, sampled in a trial of the OX40 agonist ivuxolimab. J is TRBJ2-3 and V is TRBV5-8; D unclear. This receptor was identified in an adult with an advanced solid tumor such as melanoma, head and neck, liver or kidney cancer. CDR3 amino acids: CASSRHYRDTQYF. As DNA, the CDR3 is TGTGCTAGCAGCCGCCACTACAGAGATACGCAGTATTTT.